This T cell receptor (beta chain) comes out of a study of shared clonotypes between healthy human individuals. As for the study in general: Per donor, CD8 memory used one plate, CD8 naive used two, CD4 memory used three and CD4 naive used three.

Sequencing used immunoSEQ multiplex PCR; TCRdb keeps in-frame clones, though not all of them. Found here are 2 million to 3 million clones, 90% to 95% of them singletons; the top ten hold over 0.12%. The germline gives CDR1 SGHDN, CDR2 FVKESK. The ends were cut back, 4 bases at V and 4 bases at J, with 13 bases in the middle. The CDR3 is 14 residues long. This clonotype was sampled from a young man in good health. The J gene is TRBJ1-1, the V gene TRBV14; D not certain. The specimen sequenced was naive CD4+ T cells sorted from blood. This sample's subset: CD45RA+ positively selected. The chain's CDR3 is CASSRQGYRTEAFF. The CDR3 DNA reads TGTGCCAGCAGCCGACAAGGCTACCGCACTGAAGCTTTCTTT. Full variable domain (remainder filled in from reference TRBV14 and TRBJ1-1): EAGVTQFPSHSVIEKGQTVTLRCDPISGHDNLYWYRRVMGKEIKFLLHFVKESKQDESGMPNNRFLAERTGGTYSTLKVQPAELEDSGVYFCASSRQGYRTEAFFGQGTRLTVV.